This T cell receptor beta chain was identified in a study of blood T cell repertoires in COVID-19. The wider study: Nucleic acid was either cDNA or gDNA, and it came from T cells, B-cell-depleted T cells, or PBMCs.

This CDR3 is built from 13 residues. With 4 bases clipped from V and 5 bases from J, the junction kept 3 bases outside the gene matches. Germline CDR1 and CDR2: SNHLY and FYNNEI. Some clones are missing from TCRdb's copy, which holds only in-frame ones; the method was immunoSEQ multiplex PCR. The table lists 200,000 to 300,000 clones, about 90% of them singletons, with less than 0.9% in the top ten. This clonotype was sampled from a man over 45 who had been exposed to COVID-19. V is TRBV2 and J is TRBJ2-5; 8 bases agree with TRBD2. Sequences were obtained from PBMCs or T cells enriched from blood (not recorded which). For the CDR3, the DNA is TGTGCCAGCAGTGCGGAGCGGGAGGAGACCCAGTACTTC. Amino acids: CASSAEREETQYF.